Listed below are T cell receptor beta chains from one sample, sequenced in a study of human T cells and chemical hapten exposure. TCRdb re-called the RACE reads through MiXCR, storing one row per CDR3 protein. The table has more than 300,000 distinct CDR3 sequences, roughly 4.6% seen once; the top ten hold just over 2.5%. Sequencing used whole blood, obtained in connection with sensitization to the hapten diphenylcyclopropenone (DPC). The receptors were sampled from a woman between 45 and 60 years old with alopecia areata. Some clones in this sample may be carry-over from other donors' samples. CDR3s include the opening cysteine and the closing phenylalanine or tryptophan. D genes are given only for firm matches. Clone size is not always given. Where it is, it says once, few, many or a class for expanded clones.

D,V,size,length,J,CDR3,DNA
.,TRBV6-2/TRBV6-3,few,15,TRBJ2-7,CASSSRGVLSYEQYF,TGTGCCAGCAGCTCTCGCGGGGTCCTCTCCTACGAGCAGTACTTC
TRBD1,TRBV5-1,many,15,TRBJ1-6,CASSDGQVSDSPLHF,TGCGCCAGCAGTGATGGACAGGTCTCCGATTCACCCCTCCACTTT
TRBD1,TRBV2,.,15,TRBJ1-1,CASRTQGITSTEAFF,TGTGCCAGCAGAACACAGGGGATAACGAGCACTGAAGCTTTCTTT
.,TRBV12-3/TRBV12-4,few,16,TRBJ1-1,CASSFGTDRQNTEAFF,TGTGCCAGCAGTTTCGGAACCGACAGGCAGAACACTGAAGCTTTCTTT
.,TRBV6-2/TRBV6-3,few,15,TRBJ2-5,CASTGKSEVGETQYF,TGTGCCAGCACAGGGAAGAGTGAGGTCGGAGAGACCCAGTACTTC
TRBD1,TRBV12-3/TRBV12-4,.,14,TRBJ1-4,CASRWGQGDEKLFF,TGTGCCAGCAGATGGGGACAGGGGGATGAAAAACTGTTTTTT
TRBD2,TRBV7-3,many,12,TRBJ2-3,CASSLPGGTQYF,TGTGCCAGCAGCCTCCCGGGGGGTACGCAGTATTTT
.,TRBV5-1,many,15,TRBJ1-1,CASSLVLGVRTEAFF,TGCGCCAGCAGCCTAGTATTGGGGGTGCGTACTGAAGCTTTCTTT
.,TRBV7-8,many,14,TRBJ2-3,CASSLPTGADTQYF,TGTGCCAGCAGCTTACCGACTGGTGCGGATACGCAGTATTTT
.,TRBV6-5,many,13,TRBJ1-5,CASSPVGGQPQHF,TGTGCCAGCAGCCCGGTGGGGGGGCAGCCCCAGCATTTT
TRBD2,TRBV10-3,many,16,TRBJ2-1,CAISRQGTSGGPEQFF,TGTGCCATCAGTCGGCAGGGAACTAGCGGGGGGCCTGAGCAGTTCTTC
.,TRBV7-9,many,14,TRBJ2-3,CASSSTGRTDTQYF,TGTGCCAGCAGCTCGACAGGACGCACAGATACGCAGTATTTT
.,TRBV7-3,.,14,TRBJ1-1,CASSLPGLATEAFF,TGTGCCAGCAGCTTACCCGGTCTGGCCACTGAAGCTTTCTTT
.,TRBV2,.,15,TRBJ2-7,CASTSVIPTSSEQYF,TGTGCCAGCACCTCAGTAATCCCAACATCCTCCGAGCAGTACTTC
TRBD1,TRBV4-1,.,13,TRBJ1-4,CASSQGTGIILFF,TGCGCCAGCAGCCAGGGGACAGGGATAATACTGTTTTTT
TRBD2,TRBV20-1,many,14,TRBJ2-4,CSAVAGIAKNIQYF,TGCAGTGCCGTAGCGGGAATAGCCAAAAACATTCAGTACTTC
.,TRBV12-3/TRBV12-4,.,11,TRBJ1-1,CASSFTAEAFF,TGTGCCAGCAGTTTTACAGCTGAAGCTTTCTTT
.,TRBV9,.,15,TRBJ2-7,CASSVGGLEGDEQYF,TGTGCCAGCAGCGTAGGTGGCCTCGAGGGAGACGAGCAGTACTTC
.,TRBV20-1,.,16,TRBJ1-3,CSARDGGTSKGNTIYF,TGCAGTGCTAGAGATGGGGGGACATCTAAAGGAAACACCATATATTTT
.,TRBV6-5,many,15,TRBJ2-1,CASSNEPGTYNEQFF,TGTGCCAGCAGCAACGAACCAGGGACCTACAATGAGCAGTTCTTC
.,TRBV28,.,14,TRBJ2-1,CASTFGGPWDEQFF,TGTGCCAGCACGTTTGGAGGACCATGGGATGAGCAGTTCTTC
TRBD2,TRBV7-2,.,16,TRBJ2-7,CASSLAAGGTTYEQYF,TGTGCCAGCAGCTTAGCGGCGGGAGGGACGACCTACGAGCAGTACTTC
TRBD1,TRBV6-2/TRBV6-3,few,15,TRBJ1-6,CASSSGQGWDSPLHF,TGTGCCAGCAGTTCCGGACAGGGGTGGGATTCACCCCTCCACTTT
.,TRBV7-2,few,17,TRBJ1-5,CASSLIPFRGSNQPQHF,TGTGCCAGCAGCTTGATCCCCTTTCGGGGGAGCAATCAGCCCCAGCATTTT
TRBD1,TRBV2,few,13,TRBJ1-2,CASSADRAAGYTF,TGTGCCAGCAGCGCCGACAGGGCGGCTGGCTACACCTTC
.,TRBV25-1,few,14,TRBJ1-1,CASSPPERATEAFF,TGTGCCAGCAGTCCGCCGGAGAGGGCCACTGAAGCTTTCTTT
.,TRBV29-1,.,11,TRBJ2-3,CSVGVADTQYF,TGCAGCGTTGGGGTGGCGGATACGCAGTATTTT
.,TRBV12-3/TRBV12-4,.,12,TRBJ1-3,CACSNSGNTIYF,TGTGCCTGTTCGAACTCTGGAAACACCATATATTTT
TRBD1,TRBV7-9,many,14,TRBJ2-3,CASWDRLSTDTQYF,TGTGCCAGCTGGGACAGGCTAAGCACAGATACGCAGTATTTT
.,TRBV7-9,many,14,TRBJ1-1,CASREGNMNTEAFF,TGTGCCAGCAGGGAGGGGAACATGAACACTGAAGCTTTCTTT
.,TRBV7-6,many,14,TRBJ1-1,CASSSGRENTEAFF,TGTGCCAGCAGCTCAGGGAGGGAGAACACTGAAGCTTTCTTT
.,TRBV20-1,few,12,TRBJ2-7,CSARVDSREQYF,TGCAGTGCTAGAGTGGATAGCCGGGAGCAGTACTTC
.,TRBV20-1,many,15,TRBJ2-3,CSARSPGTSTDTQYF,TGCAGTGCTAGAAGTCCCGGGACTAGCACAGATACGCAGTATTTT
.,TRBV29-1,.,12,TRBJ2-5,CSVGGVLETQYF,TGCAGCGTTGGAGGGGTTTTGGAGACCCAGTACTTC
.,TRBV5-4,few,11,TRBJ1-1,CASYGDTEAFF,TGTGCCAGCTATGGGGACACTGAAGCTTTCTTT
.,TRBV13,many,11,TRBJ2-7,CASSQTGEQYF,TGTGCCAGCAGCCAGACGGGGGAGCAGTACTTC
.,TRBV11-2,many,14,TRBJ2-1,CASSLGGVTNEQFF,TGTGCCAGCAGCTTGGGCGGGGTCACGAATGAGCAGTTCTTC
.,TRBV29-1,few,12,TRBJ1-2,CSVSDGDYGYTF,TGCAGCGTTTCGGACGGAGACTATGGCTACACCTTC
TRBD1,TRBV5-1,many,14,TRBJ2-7,CASSFGTGDYEQYF,TGCGCCAGCAGCTTCGGGACAGGAGACTACGAGCAGTACTTC
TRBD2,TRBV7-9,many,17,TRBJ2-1,CASSLIGTSGSYNEQFF,TGTGCCAGCAGCCTTATTGGGACTAGCGGGAGCTACAATGAGCAGTTCTTC
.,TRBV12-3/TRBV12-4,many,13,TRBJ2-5,CASLSNFQETQYF,TGTGCCAGCCTATCGAACTTCCAAGAGACCCAGTACTTC
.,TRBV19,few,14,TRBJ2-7,CASSAGQSSYEQYF,TGTGCCAGTAGTGCCGGACAGAGCTCCTACGAGCAGTACTTC